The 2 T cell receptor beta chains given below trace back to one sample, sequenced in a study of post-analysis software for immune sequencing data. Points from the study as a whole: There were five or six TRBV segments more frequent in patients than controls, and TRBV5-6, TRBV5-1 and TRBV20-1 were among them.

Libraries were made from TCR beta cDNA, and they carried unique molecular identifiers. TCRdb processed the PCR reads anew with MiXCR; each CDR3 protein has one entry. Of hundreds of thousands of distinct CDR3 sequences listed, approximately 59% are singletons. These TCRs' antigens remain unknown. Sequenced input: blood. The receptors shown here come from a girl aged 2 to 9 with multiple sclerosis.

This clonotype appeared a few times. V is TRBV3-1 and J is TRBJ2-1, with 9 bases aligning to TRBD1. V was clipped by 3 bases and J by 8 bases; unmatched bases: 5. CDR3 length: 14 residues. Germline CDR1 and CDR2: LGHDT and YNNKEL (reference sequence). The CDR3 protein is CASSQGQGKDEQFF. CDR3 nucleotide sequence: TGTGCCAGCAGCCAGGGACAGGGAAAGGATGAGCAGTTCTTC.

The CDR3 region has the DNA TGTGCCACCAGCAGAGTTGACGACGAGCAGTACTTC. Its protein product is CATSRVDDEQYF. The V gene is TRBV15, the J gene TRBJ2-5; no definite D call. The DNA end is more similar to TRBJ2-7, so the J call may be wrong. This CDR3 has 12 amino acids. The germline CDR1 and CDR2 sequences are LNHNV and YYDKDF (reference sequence).